The source of this TCR beta chain is a study of T cell changes during pregnancy in multiple sclerosis. CDR3 length equals 17 residues. V was cut by 4 bases and J by 0 bases, with 18 bases left in between. Germline values: CDR1 SGHVS, CDR2 FQNEAQ. Sequencing was performed with immunoSEQ multiplex PCR; in TCRdb, only in-frame clones are kept and a portion is missing. The sample lists approximately 64,000 clones, about 90% seen once, with about 2.1% in the top ten. The starting material was peripheral blood, obtained in the second trimester of pregnancy. The rearrangement links TRBV7-8 to TRBJ1-1; D is possibly TRBD1 (6 bases). The receptor comes from a female donor in good health, enrolled as a control in a pregnancy study. Here the CDR3 reads CASSSLLTGSVNTEAFF. Here the CDR3 DNA reads TGTGCCAGCAGCTCATTACTTACAGGGTCCGTGAACACTGAAGCTTTCTTT.